The clone carrying this T cell receptor beta chain is categorized as large (0.1 to 1%). Trimming shortened V by 8 bases and J by 1 base, and 3 bases separated the two germline ends. This CDR3 region has 11 residues. CDR1 and CDR2 (germline): WSHSY, SAAADI. The data are from a study of CD4 and CD8 cells across lung adenocarcinoma regions. MiXCR was run by TCRdb on the PCR reads, yielding one entry per CDR3 protein. The repertoire holds 15,000 or so distinct CDR3 sequences, with around 45% as singletons. The sample taken for sequencing was CD4+ T cells from the center of a lung tumor. This clonotype originated in a male donor with lung adenocarcinoma. The CD4 and CD8 labels of this study may be unreliable. The chain recombines TRBV10-2 with TRBJ2-1, with D unclear. The CDR3: CASQSYNEQFF. CDR3 coding DNA: TGCGCCAGCCAGTCCTACAATGAGCAGTTCTTC.